What follows are 21 T cell receptor beta chains derived from one specimen sequenced in a study of T cells in Graves' hyperthyroidism and ophthalmopathy. Regions amplified from RNA transcripts were the TCR beta CDR3 regions. The TCR CDR3 was amplified in a first-round RT-PCR using the HTBI primer set. TCRdb independently ran MiXCR on the multiplex PCR reads; one entry per CDR3 protein. The sample includes under 800,000 distinct CDR3 sequences, approximately 14% of them seen just once. Sequencing was performed on blood. The receptor source for this set is a young woman with Graves' hyperthyroidism.

This sequence joins TRBV11-2 and TRBJ2-3; 11 bases align to TRBD1. The length of the CDR3 is 18 residues. The J segment lost 3 bases and the V segment lost 0 bases, leaving 8 bases of the junction unmatched. Germline V gene lookup returns CDR1 SGHAT and CDR2 FQNNGV. The CDR3 region has the DNA TGTGCCAGCAGCTTAGATCCCTGGACAGGGGGCATTACAGATACGCAGTATTTT. Residues: CASSLDPWTGGITDTQYF. Supplemented by reference TRBV11-2 and TRBJ2-3, the full variable domain reads EAGVAQSPRYKIIEKRQSVAFWCNPISGHATLYWYQQILGQGPKLLIQFQNNGVVDDSQLPKDRFSAERLKGVDSTLKIQPAKLEDSAVYLCASSLDPWTGGITDTQYFGPGTRLTVL.

The chain is built from TRBV18 and TRBJ2-5; 7 bases are a match to TRBD2. The ends lost 6 bases at V and 2 bases at J; junction bases unmatched: 12. This CDR3 is built from 16 residues. Germline CDR1 and CDR2: KGHSH and LQKENI. DNA for the CDR3: TGTGCCAGCTCCCCCATGAGGGCTAGCGGTCAAGAGACCCAGTACTTC. The encoded protein is CASSPMRASGQETQYF.

This clonotype was recorded once. The V and J genes are TRBV6-1 and TRBJ2-2, with D hard to call. The CDR3 sequence is 15 residues long. Between the trimmed V and J ends, which lost 6 bases and 4 bases, there was a span of 15 bases. Germline CDR1 MNHNS, CDR2 SASEGT. This chain's CDR3 is CASRGSLSGTGELFF. CDR3 nucleotide sequence: TGTGCCAGCAGAGGGTCCCTCTCGGGCACCGGGGAGCTGTTTTTT.

The gene calls are TRBV19 and TRBJ2-1; 10 bases line up with TRBD2. CDR1 LNHDA and CDR2 SQIVND come from the germline V gene (reference sequence). J lost 3 bases, V lost 1 base, and 12 bases had no gene match. The CDR3 extends over 19 amino acids. The CDR3 DNA sequence: TGTGCCAGTAGTATAGGCACTAGCGGGGAGAGGGTTTACTACAATGAGCAGTTCTTC. It translates to CASSIGTSGERVYYNEQFF.

This clonotype was recorded at least ten times. This sequence joins TRBV28 and TRBJ1-5; the match to TRBD1 covers 11 bases. V trimming: 5 bases; J trimming: 1 base; junction bases outside the gene matches: 4. CDR3 length equals 16 residues. Per germline, CDR1 MDHEN and CDR2 SYDVKM. This chain's CDR3 is CASSTGQGASNQPQHF. The CDR3 DNA follows: TGTGCCAGCAGTACAGGACAGGGGGCAAGCAATCAGCCCCAGCATTTT.

There are a few counts of this clonotype. The chain carries TRBV6-1 and TRBJ2-5, with a weak D call TRBD2 (5 bases). The CDR3 is 14 amino acids. The germline V and J ends were trimmed by 5 bases and 2 bases, with 12 bases remaining between them. CDR1 is MNHNS and CDR2 is SASEGT in the germline V gene. This chain's CDR3 is CASSYGRRQETQYF. CDR3 DNA sequence: TGTGCCAGCAGTTACGGTAGGAGGCAAGAGACCCAGTACTTC.

This clonotype was seen ten or more times. The chain combines TRBV6-2 or TRBV6-3 with TRBJ2-1; 13 bases match TRBD2. With V trimmed by 0 bases and J by 4 bases, 3 bases remained unmatched. Germline V gives CDR1 MNHEY, CDR2 SVGEGT. The CDR3 consists of 17 residues. The CDR3 nucleotides are TGTGCCAGCAGTTACTCGGGGACTAGCGGGATTTACAATGAGCAGTTCTTC. It yields the protein CASSYSGTSGIYNEQFF.

This clonotype was seen at least ten times. The rearrangement uses TRBV6-2 or TRBV6-3 and TRBJ2-7; the match to TRBD2 covers 14 bases. The CDR3 consists of 16 residues. V lost 10 bases, J lost 2 bases, and 10 bases stayed unmatched. Germline V gives CDR1 MNHEY, CDR2 SVGEGT. The DNA for the CDR3 is TGTGCCACCGGACAGAAGGGACTAGCGGGAGCCTACGAGCAGTACTTC. It codes for CATGQKGLAGAYEQYF.

The chain carries TRBV20-1 and TRBJ1-2; D is perhaps TRBD1 (5 bases). V lost 1 base and J lost 4, with 13 bases in between. CDR3 length equals 14 residues. Germline CDR1 reads DFQATT; CDR2 reads SNEGSKA (reference sequence). CDR3 in amino acids: CSARVVREGYGYTF. The CDR3 DNA is TGCAGTGCTAGAGTGGTCAGGGAGGGCTATGGCTACACCTTC.

This clonotype has ten or more counts. The V call is TRBV20-1, the J call TRBJ1-2; D uncertain. Germline V gene data show CDR1 as DFQATT and CDR2 as SNEGSKA (reference sequence). This CDR3 contains 9 residues. The CDR3 protein is CGPRDWYTF. The CDR3, as DNA: TGCGGACCACGGGATTGGTACACCTTC.

This clonotype was counted a few times. This chain joins TRBV20-1 and TRBJ2-7; D might be TRBD2 (6 bases). The germline V and J ends were trimmed by 0 bases and 0 bases, with 15 bases remaining between them. The V gene's germline CDR1 is DFQATT and CDR2 SNEGSKA (reference sequence). The CDR3 has 16 residues. The CDR3 coding sequence is TGCAGTGCTAGAGATGGAGAGCGGGCCCCCTCCTACGAGCAGTACTTC. Its translation is CSARDGERAPSYEQYF.

This clonotype was recorded at least ten times. The chain uses TRBV18 and TRBJ1-4; D unclear. CDR3 length equals 13 residues. Trimming took off 5 bases at V and 8 bases at J, with 12 bases between the two ends. Per the germline V gene, CDR1 is KGHSH and CDR2 is LQKENI. The CDR3 sequence is CASSSSRNEKLFF. Here the CDR3 DNA reads TGTGCCAGCTCATCGAGTCGCAACGAAAAACTGTTTTTT.

This clonotype was seen ten or more times. This sequence joins TRBV7-8 and TRBJ2-5; TRBD2 is a possible D gene (6 bases). Germline CDR1 reads SGHVS; CDR2 reads FQNEAQ. Trimming left V 7 bases short and J 5 bases short, with 11 bases between. The CDR3 runs to 12 residues. CDR3 in amino acids: CASMEGRETQYF. CDR3 in DNA: TGTGCCAGCATGGAGGGCCGGGAGACCCAGTACTTC.

The genes are TRBV7-3 and TRBJ2-3; TRBD2 matches at 10 bases. J gave up 5 bases and V 5 bases, and 7 bases lay outside the gene matches. This CDR3 contains 15 residues. The germline V gene has CDR1 SGHTA and CDR2 FQGTGA. The CDR3 loop is CASSLFSGREDTQYF. The CDR3 bases are TGTGCCAGCAGCCTTTTCAGCGGGAGGGAAGATACGCAGTATTTT.

The chain uses TRBV11-2 and TRBJ1-5, with TRBD1 matching over 9 bases. Per the germline V gene, CDR1 is SGHAT and CDR2 is FQNNGV. The length of the CDR3 is 15 residues. The V and J ends lost 1 base and 4 bases, in that order; junction bases with no gene match: 2. CDR3 in amino acids: CASSLVQGANQPQHF. CDR3 sequence (DNA): TGTGCCAGCAGCTTAGTACAGGGGGCGAATCAGCCCCAGCATTTT.

This clonotype was seen many times. The chain couples TRBV3-1 to TRBJ2-7; the D gene is possibly TRBD2 (6 bases). The CDR3 is 13 amino acids. Germline values: CDR1 LGHDT, CDR2 YNNKEL (reference sequence). V was trimmed by 1 base and J by 6 bases, leaving 10 bases between them. The CDR3 protein is CASSQVSGAEQYF. The CDR3 DNA reads as TGTGCCAGCAGCCAAGTTAGCGGAGCCGAGCAGTACTTC.

This clonotype was seen many times. The rearrangement uses TRBV11-2 and TRBJ2-3; TRBD2 is a possible D gene (5 bases). Trimming shortened V by 1 base and J by 0 bases, and 8 bases separated the two germline ends. The CDR3 loop spans 15 amino acids. Germline V gives CDR1 SGHAT, CDR2 FQNNGV. The CDR3 DNA follows: TGTGCCAGCAGCTTAGGTAGCGCTAGCACAGATACGCAGTATTTT. It translates to CASSLGSASTDTQYF.

This clonotype occurred a few times. The chain employs TRBV28 and TRBJ2-3; D perhaps matches TRBD2 (5 bases). This CDR3 comprises 15 residues. Germline V gene data show CDR1 as MDHEN and CDR2 as SYDVKM. V was cut by 3 bases and J by 5 bases, with 15 bases left in between. For the CDR3, the DNA is TGTGCCAGCAGTTTGCCCCCCGGGGTCGAAGATACGCAGTATTTT. Amino acids: CASSLPPGVEDTQYF.

The chain is built from TRBV9 and TRBJ2-2; TRBD2 is a possible D gene (5 bases). Trimming pared 3 bases from V and 4 bases from J, leaving 7 bases between. CDR3 length: 13 residues. The germline V gene encodes CDR1 SGDLS and CDR2 YYNGEE. The CDR3 coding sequence is TGTGCCAGCAGCGATGGAGGCACCGGGGAGCTGTTTTTT. Protein sequence: CASSDGGTGELFF.

The chain carries TRBV4-1 and TRBJ1-5; 7 nucleotides match TRBD1. The germline V gene encodes CDR1 MGHRA and CDR2 YSYEKL. J was trimmed by 9 bases and V by 4 bases; bases with no gene match: 9. The CDR3 spans 14 residues. This chain's CDR3 is CASSLGQSPGPQHF. The CDR3 coding sequence is TGCGCCAGCAGCCTGGGACAGTCCCCCGGGCCCCAGCATTTT.

The chain has TRBV7-9 and TRBJ2-1; tentatively, D is TRBD1 (5 bases). Trimming left V 5 bases short and J 4 bases short, with 18 bases between. Per germline, CDR1 SEHNR and CDR2 FQNEAQ (reference sequence). The CDR3 consists of 16 residues. In nucleotides, the CDR3 is TGTGCCAGCAGCGCGACAGAACCCCTGGTTTACAATGAGCAGTTCTTC. Translating it yields CASSATEPLVYNEQFF.